What follows is one T cell receptor beta chain and its context. The specificity of this receptor is unknown. A much larger clone differs by one base, so this may be a read error. In the study, sorted CD4+ and CD8+ blood T cells from patients with severe aplastic anemia and from healthy subjects underwent deep sequencing of TCR repertoires. Ficoll-Paque density gradient centrifugation was used to isolate peripheral blood mononuclear cells. Before DNA extraction, CD4+ and CD8+ T cells were sorted with FACS or magnetic beads. The data originate from a study of CD8+CD57+ T cells in acquired aplastic anemia (dated by TCRdb to between 2018 and 2020). Background for the entire study: DNA extracted from sorted CD4+ and CD8+ cells had a mean of approximately 3.5 ug, with a range of about 0.18 to 27.4 ug. An average of around 9.8 million reads for CD4+ cells and 12 million or so reads for CD8+ cells was obtained from healthy donor samples.

Paper-wide results and their limitations: Although 25 to 30 CD8+ CDR3 sequences were shared by patients and controls, these sequences appeared highly expressed in patients and within the immunodominant clones of patients. CD8+ Simpson's diversity did not differ significantly between patients and healthy controls (P=0.060).

Genomic DNA was used as template for profiling of TCR beta VDJ combinations and CDR3 sequences. An Illumina HiSeq 2000 was used for TCR repertoire sequencing. The authors processed their data as follows. TRBV/TRBJ rearrangement plots, CDR3 size and DJ length profiles, and Simpson's diversity index were used to assess repertoires. The most abundant DNA sequence in the deep sequencing data was taken as the immunodominant clone. CDR3 amino acid sequences were checked for sharing between subjects and were compared against published repertoires and the VDJdb database. TCRdb handled the public reads itself, with Q25 trimming in fastp and clone calling in MiXCR, and kept productive beta chains. Rows with one shared CDR3 protein collapse into an entry with the most common genes and DNA. The V and J calls follow TCRdb's processing rather than the paper's. The sample table lists 90,000 to 120,000 distinct CDR3 sequences, less than 65% of them with a count of one. 25% to 35% of the sample is held by the ten biggest clonotypes.

The CDR3 holds 14 amino acids from the cysteine to the phenylalanine. Just CDR3 DNA is preserved here, 42 bases in frame from base 1. Taken from the germline V gene, the CDR1 and CDR2 loops are MNHNS and SASEGT. Compared with germline, V lacks 7 bases and J lacks 1 base; bases without a gene match: 4. The receptor's source is a human donor in good health, serving as a control. The rearrangement joined TRBV6-1 to TRBJ2-5; the junction holds 9 bases that match TRBD1. Sequenced: sorted CD4+, CD8+, or CD8+CD57+ T cells (not recorded which) from PBMCs. The nucleotide sequence reads as follows: TGTGCCAGCAACCCGACAGGGGGCCAAGAGACCCAGTACTTC. This encodes CASNPTGGQETQYF.